The next 8 T cell receptor beta chains were all read from a single sample in a study of CD8 T cells in Susac syndrome. RNA, at about 0.45 to 1 ug, was reverse transcribed with random hexamers. TCRdb reprocessed the immunoSEQ multiplex PCR reads via MiXCR and lists one record per CDR3 protein. The sample lists around 190,000 distinct CDR3 sequences, roughly 94% seen once, with 0.08% to 0.11% in the top ten. The sample consisted of CD4+ T cells from PBMCs. All receptors come from a human donor in good health.

The chain employs TRBV5-1 and TRBJ2-1; no clear D gene. This CDR3 has 20 amino acids. V lost 3 bases and J 0 bases, leaving 25 bases between the germline ends. Germline V gene data show CDR1 as SGHRS and CDR2 as YFSETQ. The CDR3 spells CASSSTSLRTAPSSYNEQFF. CDR3 coding DNA: TGCGCCAGCAGCTCTACATCCCTCAGGACGGCCCCTAGCTCCTACAATGAGCAGTTCTTC.

The J gene is TRBJ2-7, the V gene TRBV7-9; 12 bases are a match to TRBD2. The CDR3 contains 17 residues. Trimming at V came to 0 bases and at J to 7 bases, leaving 10 bases not matched to a gene. In germline, CDR1 is SEHNR, CDR2 FQNEAQ (reference sequence). The CDR3 DNA is TGTGCCAGCAGCTTAGCGCCTCGTACTAGCGGGAGGCGGGAGCAGTACTTC. Protein sequence: CASSLAPRTSGRREQYF.

The V and J genes are TRBV5-1 and TRBJ1-1; 11 bases agree with TRBD1. CDR1 is SGHRS and CDR2 is YFSETQ in the germline V gene. With 3 bases clipped from V and 4 bases from J, the junction kept 2 bases outside the gene matches. The CDR3 loop spans 14 amino acids. CDR3: CASSSGQGGTEAFF. The CDR3 DNA follows: TGCGCCAGCAGCTCGGGACAGGGGGGCACTGAAGCTTTCTTT.

The gene calls are TRBV4-3 and TRBJ2-1; maybe TRBD2 (6 bases). V was shortened by 0 bases and J by 4 bases, with 13 bases between the two germline ends. Germline V gives CDR1 LGHNA, CDR2 YSLEER. CDR3 length: 16 residues. The CDR3 bases are TGCGCCAGCAGCCAAGATAGGAGGGCCTTTTACAATGAGCAGTTCTTC. It yields the protein CASSQDRRAFYNEQFF.

The V call is TRBV15, the J call TRBJ1-5; D not certain. The V end lost 3 bases, the J end lost 2 bases, and 14 bases lay between the germline ends. Germline CDR1 reads LNHNV; CDR2 reads YYDKDF (reference sequence). The length of the CDR3 is 16 residues. CDR3 residues: CATSSAADNRNQPQHF. In DNA form, the CDR3 reads TGTGCCACCAGCAGCGCGGCGGATAATCGCAATCAGCCCCAGCATTTT. The full variable domain, completed using reference TRBV15 and TRBJ1-5, is DAMVIQNPRYQVTQFGKPVTLSCSQTLNHNVMYWYQQKSSQAPKLLFHYYDKDFNNEADTPDNFQSRRPNTSFCFLDIRSPGLGDTAMYLCATSSAADNRNQPQHFGDGTRLSIL.

CDR3 amino acids: CAISTRSGGFDTQYF. In DNA, the CDR3 is TGTGCCATCAGTACCCGTAGCGGGGGTTTCGATACGCAGTATTTT. The chain employs TRBV10-3 and TRBJ2-3; the match to TRBD2 covers 9 bases. The CDR3 is 15 amino acids. CDR1 is ENHRY, CDR2 SYGVKD, per germline. Losses at the gene ends were 5 bases for V and 6 bases for J; bases not matched to a gene: 9.

The chain employs TRBV18 and TRBJ2-1, with D perhaps TRBD2 (5 bases). Trimming stripped 6 bases from V and 10 bases from J, with 16 bases between. CDR3 size: 13 residues. Germline V lookup: CDR1 KGHSH, CDR2 LQKENI. The DNA of the CDR3 is TGTGCCAGCTCCCCTGCGAGGGTTAGGGAGCAGTTCTTC. Encoded protein: CASSPARVREQFF. Looking up the rest from reference TRBV18 and TRBJ2-1 gives the full variable domain: NAGVMQNPRHLVRRRGQEARLRCSPMKGHSHVYWYRQLPEEGLKFMVYLQKENIIDESGMPKERFSAEFPKEGPSILRIQQVVRGDSAAYFCASSPARVREQFFGPGTRLTVL.

Here the CDR3 DNA reads TGTGCCAGTAGTATGAGTTTGGGGACTAGAAATGAGCAGTTCTTC. This codes for CASSMSLGTRNEQFF. This sequence joins TRBV19 and TRBJ2-1, with 8 bases fitting TRBD2. CDR3 size: 15 residues. Per the germline V gene, CDR1 is LNHDA and CDR2 is SQIVND (reference sequence). J gave up 7 bases and V 3 bases, and 8 bases lay outside the gene matches.